Below are 7 T cell receptor beta chains sequenced from a single sample in a study of T cell responses to AZD1222 COVID-19 vaccine. Sequencing used immunoSEQ multiplex PCR; TCRdb keeps in-frame clones, though not all of them. This sample has around 200,000 clones, with 88% found just once. Sequenced here: peripheral blood, sampled on day 0 of AZD1222 vaccination. The receptors were sampled from an adult in good health.

This sequence joins TRBV4-2 and TRBJ2-7; tentatively, D is TRBD2 (5 bases). From germline, CDR1 is LGHNA and CDR2 YNFKEQ. Trimming shortened V by 1 base and J by 1 base, and 11 bases separated the two germline ends. CDR3 length equals 15 residues. Here the CDR3 reads CASSQVPLASYEQYF. CDR3 nucleotide sequence: TGTGCCAGCAGCCAAGTCCCCCTAGCATCCTACGAGCAGTACTTC.

The gene calls are TRBV14 and TRBJ2-1; 7 bases line up with TRBD2. V gave up 6 bases and J gave up 9 bases; unmatched junction bases: 8. This CDR3 is 13 amino acids long. The germline V gene has CDR1 SGHDN and CDR2 FVKESK. The CDR3 sequence: CASSPWGGGEQFF. CDR3 sequence (DNA): TGTGCCAGCAGTCCCTGGGGGGGAGGTGAGCAGTTCTTC. Drawing the rest from reference TRBV14 and TRBJ2-1, the complete variable domain is EAGVTQFPSHSVIEKGQTVTLRCDPISGHDNLYWYRRVMGKEIKFLLHFVKESKQDESGMPNNRFLAERTGGTYSTLKVQPAELEDSGVYFCASSPWGGGEQFFGPGTRLTVL.

The gene calls are TRBV27 and TRBJ2-3, with 12 bases identical to TRBD2. This CDR3 comprises 15 residues. Trimming cost V 10 bases and J 3 bases; bases outside gene matches: 8. CDR1 is MNHEY, CDR2 SMNVEV, per germline (reference sequence). The CDR3 DNA is TGTGCCACCCTAAAAACTAGCGGGGGGACAGATACGCAGTATTTT. Translation: CATLKTSGGTDTQYF.

The V call is TRBV4-3, the J call TRBJ2-1; D possibly corresponds to TRBD2 (6 bases). The CDR3 is 16 amino acids. Trimming pared 4 bases from V and 0 bases from J, leaving 13 bases between. Germline-derived CDR1 and CDR2 are LGHNA and YSLEER. CDR3 region: CASSLGTGSSYNEQFF. CDR3 nucleotides: TGCGCCAGCAGCCTAGGGACCGGGAGCTCCTACAATGAGCAGTTCTTC.

The gene calls are TRBV14 and TRBJ2-7; perhaps D is TRBD1 or TRBD2 (5 bases each). This CDR3 spans 16 amino acids. V lost 6 bases and J 0 bases, leaving 18 bases between the germline ends. Looked up from germline, CDR1 is SGHDN and CDR2 is FVKESK. In DNA, the CDR3 is TGTGCCAGCAGTCCCCGACGGGGCCCCAGCTCCTACGAGCAGTACTTC. It translates to CASSPRRGPSSYEQYF.

The rearrangement uses TRBV19 and TRBJ2-2; TRBD1 agrees at 12 bases. Germline values: CDR1 LNHDA, CDR2 SQIVND (reference sequence). This CDR3 has 14 amino acids. Unmatched junction bases numbered 6, after V lost 9 bases and J lost 7 bases. The DNA of the CDR3 is TGTGCCAGCCGGGACAGGGGGCGAGTCGGGGAGCTGTTTTTT. This translates into CASRDRGRVGELFF.

This chain connects TRBV7-8 to TRBJ1-6; perhaps TRBD1 as D (5 bases). Trimming took off 4 bases at V and 5 bases at J, with 15 bases between the two ends. CDR1 and CDR2 from the germline V gene are SGHVS and FQNEAQ. This CDR3 comprises 16 residues. DNA for the CDR3: TGTGCCAGCAGCTCCGGGGGGTTAAGGGATAATTCACCCCTCCACTTT. Translation gives CASSSGGLRDNSPLHF.